The 12 T cell receptor beta chains below were found in one sample sequenced in a study of blood T cell repertoires in COVID-19. Sequencing used immunoSEQ multiplex PCR; TCRdb keeps in-frame clones, though not all of them. The sample lists some 220,000 clones; 70% to 90% were seen once. What was sequenced was peripheral blood. These TCRs come from a man between 45 and 60 years old with acute or convalescent COVID-19.

The chain couples TRBV30 to TRBJ1-1; unclear D gene. Germline loops: CDR1 GTSNPN, CDR2 SVGIG (reference sequence). This CDR3 comprises 12 residues. V dropped 0 bases and J dropped 12 bases, with 14 bases sitting between them. CDR3 amino acids: CAWSVLGGGTFF. In DNA form, the CDR3 reads TGTGCCTGGAGTGTACTTGGTGGCGGGACTTTCTTT.

This chain joins TRBV3-1 (or the pseudogene TRBV3-2) and TRBJ1-5; 9 bases fit TRBD1. V gave up 0 bases and J gave up 6 bases; unmatched junction bases: 6. This CDR3 is built from 16 residues. From germline, CDR1 is LGHDT and CDR2 YNNKEL (reference sequence). CDR3 DNA sequence: TGTGCCAGCAGCCAAGATGGCGGACAGGGGTCTCAGCCCCAGCATTTT. Its translation is CASSQDGGQGSQPQHF.

This sequence joins TRBV7-3 and TRBJ2-2, with 8 bases lining up with TRBD2. CDR3 length equals 16 residues. The germline V gene encodes CDR1 SGHTA and CDR2 FQGTGA. V was clipped by 5 bases and J by 0 bases; unmatched bases: 5. The CDR3 coding sequence is TGTGCCAGCAGCCCCAATAGCGGGGCGAACACCGGGGAGCTGTTTTTT. Protein sequence: CASSPNSGANTGELFF.

The chain employs TRBV21-1 and TRBJ1-2; the D call in the table, TRBD1, was not verified against the DNA. TRBV21-1 has pseudogene status. The CDR3 totals 19 residues. The CDR3 loop is CASSKASSGWDRVPGGYTF. The CDR3 DNA reads as TGTGCCAGCAGCAAAGCTTCGTCAGGGTGGGACAGGGTCCCTGGAGGCTACACCTTC.

This clone has only one observation. The gene calls are TRBV27 and TRBJ1-5; D gene ambiguous. CDR3 length: 13 residues. Trimming shortened V by 0 bases and J by 9 bases, and 9 bases separated the two germline ends. Germline V gene sequence: CDR1 MNHEY, CDR2 SMNVEV (reference sequence). The CDR3 loop reads CASSLSLLRPQHF. CDR3 DNA sequence: TGTGCCAGCAGTTTATCTCTACTGCGGCCCCAGCATTTT.

The rearrangement joins TRBV9 to TRBJ2-3, with D perhaps TRBD2 (6 bases). Trimming stripped 3 bases from V and 0 bases from J, with 8 bases between. CDR1 is SGDLS, CDR2 YYNGEE, per germline. This CDR3 is 14 amino acids long. In DNA form, the CDR3 reads TGTGCCAGCAGCGGGGGACTCAGCACAGATACGCAGTATTTT. It yields the protein CASSGGLSTDTQYF.

J is TRBJ1-2 and V is TRBV6-5; D is unresolved. V lost 5 bases and J lost 6, with 13 bases in between. Germline values: CDR1 MNHEY, CDR2 SVGAGI. This CDR3 contains 13 residues. The CDR3 DNA reads as TGTGCCAGCAGTCCCGTACCTCGGGATGGCTACACCTTC. Translated: CASSPVPRDGYTF.

The rearrangement joins TRBV6-5 to TRBJ1-1; a weak D match, TRBD1 (6 bases). The CDR3 sequence is 13 residues long. V lost 4 bases and J lost 8, with 14 bases in between. Per the germline V gene, CDR1 is MNHEY and CDR2 is SVGAGI. The CDR3 DNA reads TGTGCCAGCAGTTTGTCTTCGACAGGAGAAGCTTTCTTT. Translation gives CASSLSSTGEAFF.

The chain is built from TRBV9 and TRBJ2-7; maybe TRBD1 (6 bases). This CDR3 spans 14 amino acids. Germline V gene data show CDR1 as SGDLS and CDR2 as YYNGEE. V dropped 3 bases and J dropped 5 bases, with 15 bases sitting between them. The DNA for the CDR3 is TGTGCCAGCAGCGGAGGGGGAGCCCTCGACGAGCAGTACTTC. As protein: CASSGGGALDEQYF.

This clone showed up just once. The chain links TRBV19 to TRBJ2-1; 9 bases are shared with TRBD2. The CDR3 is 15 residues long. Germline loops: CDR1 LNHDA, CDR2 SQIVND (reference sequence). Losses at the gene ends were 8 bases for V and 1 base for J; bases not matched to a gene: 6. CDR3 nucleotides: TGTGCCAGTTCAAAAGCGGGAGGTTCCTACAATGAGCAGTTCTTC. This encodes CASSKAGGSYNEQFF.

J is TRBJ2-1 and V is TRBV7-9, with D maybe TRBD1 (6 bases). V lost 5 bases, J lost 3 bases, and 17 bases lay in between. Per the germline V gene, CDR1 is SEHNR and CDR2 is FQNEAQ (reference sequence). This CDR3 spans 16 amino acids. CDR3 sequence: CASSPYTGLHYNEQFF. The CDR3 DNA follows: TGTGCCAGCAGCCCCTATACAGGGCTCCACTACAATGAGCAGTTCTTC.

The genes are TRBV27 and TRBJ2-7; TRBD1 might be the D (6 bases). The CDR3 totals 15 residues. Trimming shortened V by 6 bases and J by 4 bases, and 19 bases separated the two germline ends. CDR1 is MNHEY and CDR2 is SMNVEV in the germline V gene (reference sequence). DNA of the CDR3: TGTGCCAGCAGCTTCCTCGAAGGGGGTCGGTACGAGCAGTACTTC. Translation: CASSFLEGGRYEQYF.